This T cell receptor beta chain appears in the sequencing data of a study of cytomegalovirus exposure and HLA in healthy donors. Study details: From donors who were HLA-typed, an early data release held about 89 million unique TCRs. Study findings and constraints: Among TCR beta chains, those listed as cytomegalovirus-associated numbered under 200. Most sequenced TCRs were rare (though some public TCRs occurred in many donors). It was only CMV serostatus that was available as immune exposure information.

The PCR ran on 60 Vbeta and 13 Jbeta primers. TCRdb's table, derived via immunoSEQ multiplex PCR, lists solely in-frame clones and lacks some. The table for this sample gives 75,000 to 95,000 clones. With 2 bases removed from V and 7 bases from J, the gap between germline ends came to 13 bases. The germline gives CDR1 SGHNT, CDR2 YYREEE (reference sequence). The CDR3 is 14 residues long. For this clone: What it binds is not known.

The sequenced sample was PBMCs. The receptor was derived from a woman aged 55 to 70 in good health and CMV-seronegative. The V call is TRBV5-4, the J call TRBJ2-1, with TRBD1 as a possible D gene (6 bases). The CDR3 DNA sequence: TGTGCCAGCAGCTTCTTGGACAGACCAAATGAGCAGTTCTTC. Encoded protein: CASSFLDRPNEQFF.